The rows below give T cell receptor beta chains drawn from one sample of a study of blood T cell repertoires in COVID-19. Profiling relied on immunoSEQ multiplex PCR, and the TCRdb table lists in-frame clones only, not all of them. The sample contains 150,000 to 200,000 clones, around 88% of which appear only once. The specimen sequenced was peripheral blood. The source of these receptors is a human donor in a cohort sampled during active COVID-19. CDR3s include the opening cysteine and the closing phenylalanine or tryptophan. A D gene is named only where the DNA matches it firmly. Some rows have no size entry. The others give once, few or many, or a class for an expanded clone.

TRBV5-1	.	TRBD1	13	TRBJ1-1	CASSQGQPAEAFF	TGCGCCAGCAGCCAGGGACAGCCGGCTGAAGCTTTCTTT
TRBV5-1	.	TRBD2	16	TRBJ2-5	CASSSRLAGVGETQYF	TGCGCCAGCAGCTCCAGACTAGCGGGAGTTGGGGAGACCCAGTACTTC
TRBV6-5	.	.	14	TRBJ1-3	CASKRTEPGNTIYF	TGTGCCAGCAAGCGGACAGAGCCGGGAAACACCATATATTTT
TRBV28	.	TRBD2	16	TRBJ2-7	CASTHGTTWGVYEQYF	TGTGCCAGCACCCATGGGACTACCTGGGGGGTCTACGAGCAGTACTTC
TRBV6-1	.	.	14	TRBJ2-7	CASSESGSDYEQYF	TGTGCCAGCAGTGAATCGGGGTCTGACTACGAGCAGTACTTC
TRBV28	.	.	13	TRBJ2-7	CASNPLTGYEQYF	TGTGCCAGCAACCCATTGACGGGGTACGAGCAGTACTTC
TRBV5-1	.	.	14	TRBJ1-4	CASSLGQSNEKLFF	TGCGCCAGCAGCTTGGGGCAGTCTAATGAAAAACTGTTTTTT
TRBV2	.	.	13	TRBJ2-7	CASIPRELPEQYF	TGTGCCAGCATCCCCCGAGAGCTTCCCGAGCAGTACTTC
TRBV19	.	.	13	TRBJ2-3	CATGQGRGDTQYF	TGTGCCACAGGGCAGGGAAGGGGCGATACGCAGTATTTT
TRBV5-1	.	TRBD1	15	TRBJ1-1	CASSLLGQGGTEAFF	TGCGCCAGCAGCTTACTCGGACAGGGCGGCACTGAAGCTTTCTTT
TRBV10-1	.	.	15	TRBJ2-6	CASSARGGGANVLTF	TGCGCCAGCAGTGCCCGGGGAGGTGGGGCCAACGTCCTGACTTTC
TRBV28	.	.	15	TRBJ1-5	CAIREGSIEWQPQHF	TGTGCCATCAGGGAGGGATCAATAGAGTGGCAGCCCCAGCATTTT
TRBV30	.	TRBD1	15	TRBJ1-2	CAWSVTAGGSNGYTF	TGTGCCTGGAGTGTAACGGCAGGGGGTTCCAATGGCTACACCTTC
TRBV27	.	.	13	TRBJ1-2	CASSPRNEDGYTF	TGTGCCAGCAGTCCTCGGAATGAGGATGGCTACACCTTC
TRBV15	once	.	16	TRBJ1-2	CATSRVRGRAFYGYTF	TGTGCCACCAGCAGAGTGCGGGGCCGAGCCTTTTATGGCTACACCTTC
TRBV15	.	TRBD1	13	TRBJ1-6	CARGGSRNSPLHF	TGTGCCAGAGGGGGCTCGAGGAATTCACCCCTCCACTTT
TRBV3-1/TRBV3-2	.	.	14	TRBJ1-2	CASSQDRRGSGYTF	TGTGCCAGCAGCCAAGATCGAAGGGGAAGTGGCTACACCTTC
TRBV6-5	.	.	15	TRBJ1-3	CASSYSGLEGNTIYF	TGTGCCAGCAGTTACAGCGGGTTGGAAGGAAACACCATATATTTT
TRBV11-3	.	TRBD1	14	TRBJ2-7	CASRTGTGRDEQYF	TGTGCCAGCAGAACCGGGACAGGGCGCGACGAGCAGTACTTC
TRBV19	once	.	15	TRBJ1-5	CASSLDNNGRQPQHF	TGTGCCAGTAGTCTCGACAATAATGGAAGGCAGCCCCAGCATTTT
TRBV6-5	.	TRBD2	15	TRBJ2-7	CASSYRASGGGEQYF	TGTGCCAGCAGTTACCGGGCTAGCGGGGGGGGCGAGCAGTACTTC
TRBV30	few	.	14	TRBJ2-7	CAWSTEGRGYEQYF	TGTGCCTGGAGTACAGAGGGTCGGGGCTACGAGCAGTACTTC
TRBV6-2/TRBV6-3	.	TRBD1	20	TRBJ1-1	CASSYSIATPGQWLNTEAFF	TGTGCCAGCAGTTACTCAATTGCGACTCCGGGACAGTGGCTAAACACTGAAGCTTTCTTT
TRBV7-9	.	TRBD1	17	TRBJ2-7	CASSLSGGLPDSYEQYF	TGTGCCAGCAGCTTATCAGGGGGCCTGCCCGACTCCTACGAGCAGTACTTC
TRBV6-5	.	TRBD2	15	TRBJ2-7	CASSRGVAGGYEQYF	TGTGCCAGCAGTCGGGGCGTGGCGGGGGGCTACGAGCAGTACTTC
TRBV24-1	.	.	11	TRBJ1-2	CATSDLLGYTF	TGTGCCACCAGTGATTTACTCGGCTACACCTTC
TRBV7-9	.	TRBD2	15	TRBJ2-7	CASSRTSGDSYEQYF	TGTGCCAGCAGCCGGACTAGCGGGGACTCCTACGAGCAGTACTTC
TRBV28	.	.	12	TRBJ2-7	CASSRAPYEQYF	TGTGCCAGCAGCCGTGCGCCCTACGAGCAGTACTTC
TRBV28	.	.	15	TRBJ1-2	CASSFYGVNSYGYTF	TGTGCCAGCAGCTTTTACGGGGTTAACAGCTATGGCTACACCTTC
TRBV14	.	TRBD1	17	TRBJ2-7	CASSQDFPGQGSYEQYF	TGTGCCAGCAGCCAAGATTTCCCGGGACAGGGATCCTACGAGCAGTACTTC
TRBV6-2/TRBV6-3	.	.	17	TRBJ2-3	CASSYSTTIRYTDTQYF	TGTGCCAGCAGTTACTCCACAACTATACGGTACACAGATACGCAGTATTTT
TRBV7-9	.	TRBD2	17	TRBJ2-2	CASSLAPPGGGPGELFF	TGTGCCAGCAGCTTAGCCCCCCCGGGGGGGGGTCCCGGGGAGCTGTTTTTT
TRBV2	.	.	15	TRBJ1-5	CASSTGDILTQPQHF	TGTGCCAGCAGTACCGGGGACATATTGACTCAGCCCCAGCATTTT
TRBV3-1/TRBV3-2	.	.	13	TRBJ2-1	CASSRPASQGQFF	TGTGCCAGCAGCCGGCCAGCCTCTCAGGGGCAGTTCTTC
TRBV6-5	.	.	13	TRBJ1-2	CASSYERNYGYTF	TGTGCCAGCAGTTACGAGCGAAACTATGGCTACACCTTC
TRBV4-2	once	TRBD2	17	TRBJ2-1	CASSQRNSGRPYNEQFF	TGTGCCAGCAGCCAGAGGAATAGCGGGAGACCTTACAATGAGCAGTTCTTC
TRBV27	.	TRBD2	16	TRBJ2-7	CASSVGLAGDSYEQYF	TGTGCCAGCAGTGTCGGACTAGCGGGGGACTCCTACGAGCAGTACTTC
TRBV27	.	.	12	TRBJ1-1	CASNTRGTEAFF	TGTGCCAGCAACACACGGGGGACTGAAGCTTTCTTT
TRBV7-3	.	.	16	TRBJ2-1	CASSPRGGYSDNEQFF	TGTGCCAGCAGCCCAAGGGGGGGGTACTCAGACAATGAGCAGTTCTTC
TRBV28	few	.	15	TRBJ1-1	CASTFDTGKNTEAFF	TGTGCCAGCACCTTTGATACAGGGAAGAACACTGAAGCTTTCTTT
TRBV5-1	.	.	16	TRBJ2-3	CASSLEGGGNTDTQYF	TGCGCCAGCAGCTTGGAAGGGGGAGGGAACACAGATACGCAGTATTTT
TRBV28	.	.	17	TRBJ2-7	CASSPHQGVGGTYEQYF	TGTGCCAGCAGTCCACACCAGGGGGTAGGAGGGACCTACGAGCAGTACTTC
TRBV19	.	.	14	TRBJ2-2	CASSTVANTGELFF	TGTGCCAGTAGTACGGTCGCGAACACCGGGGAGCTGTTTTTT
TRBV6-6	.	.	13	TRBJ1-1	CASREQGLPEAFF	TGTGCCAGCAGGGAGCAGGGGTTGCCTGAAGCTTTCTTT
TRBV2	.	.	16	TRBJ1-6	CASSAGVSSYNSPLHF	TGTGCCAGCAGCGCAGGGGTCAGCTCCTATAATTCACCCCTCCACTTT
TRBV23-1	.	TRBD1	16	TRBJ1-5	CASSQSRDRLDQPQHF	TGCGCCAGCAGTCAATCTCGGGACAGACTTGATCAGCCCCAGCATTTT
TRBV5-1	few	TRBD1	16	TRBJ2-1	CASSLGSGGSYNEQFF	TGCGCCAGCAGCTTGGGGTCAGGGGGCTCCTACAATGAGCAGTTCTTC
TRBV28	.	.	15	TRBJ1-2	CASSFPRRRTYGYTF	TGTGCCAGCAGTTTCCCCAGGCGACGAACCTATGGCTACACCTTC
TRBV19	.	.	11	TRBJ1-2	CASSTGYGYTF	TGTGCCAGTAGTACAGGCTATGGCTACACCTTC
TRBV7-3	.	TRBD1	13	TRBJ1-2	CASSRGQGSGYTF	TGTGCCAGCAGTCGAGGACAGGGCTCTGGCTACACCTTC
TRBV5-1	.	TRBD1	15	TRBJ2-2	CASSLAQGDAGELFF	TGCGCCAGCAGCTTGGCGCAGGGGGATGCCGGGGAGCTGTTTTTT
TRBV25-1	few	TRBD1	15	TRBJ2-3	CASSDRDRHTDTQYF	TGTGCCAGCAGTGATAGGGACAGGCACACAGATACGCAGTATTTT
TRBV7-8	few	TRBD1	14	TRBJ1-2	CASSQDRGQYGYTF	TGTGCCAGCAGCCAGGACAGGGGGCAATATGGCTACACCTTC
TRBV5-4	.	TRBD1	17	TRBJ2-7	CASSLAPLTGQGYEQYF	TGTGCCAGCAGCTTGGCTCCTCTAACGGGACAGGGCTACGAGCAGTACTTC
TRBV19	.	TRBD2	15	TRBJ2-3	CASSRQLAVTDTQYF	TGTGCCAGTAGTAGACAACTAGCGGTCACAGATACGCAGTATTTT